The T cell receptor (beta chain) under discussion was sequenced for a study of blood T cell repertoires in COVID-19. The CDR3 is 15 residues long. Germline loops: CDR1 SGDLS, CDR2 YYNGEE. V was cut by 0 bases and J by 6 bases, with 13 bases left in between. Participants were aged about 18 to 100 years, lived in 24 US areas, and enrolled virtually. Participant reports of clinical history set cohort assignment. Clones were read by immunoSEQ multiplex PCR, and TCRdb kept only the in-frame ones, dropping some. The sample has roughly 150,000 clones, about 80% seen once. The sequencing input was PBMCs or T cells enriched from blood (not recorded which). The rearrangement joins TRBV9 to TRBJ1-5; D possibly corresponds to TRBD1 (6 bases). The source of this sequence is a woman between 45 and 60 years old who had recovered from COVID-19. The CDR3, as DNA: TGTGCCAGCAGCGTAGGCGGGGGGCGGGGTCAGCCCCAGCATTTT. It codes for CASSVGGGRGQPQHF. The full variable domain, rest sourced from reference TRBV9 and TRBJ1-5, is DSGVTQTPKHLITATGQRVTLRCSPRSGDLSVYWYQQSLDQGLQFLIQYYNGEERAKGNILERFSAQQFPDLHSELNLSSLELGDSALYFCASSVGGGRGQPQHFGDGTRLSIL.